A single sample gave rise to the 18 T cell receptor beta chains below, sequenced in a study of CD8+ T cells in alopecia areata. The treatment here: oral pan-JAK inhibitor, 5-10 mg twice daily. As the sequencing template, cDNA was produced by extracting RNA and reverse transcribing it. TCRdb keeps only in-frame clones here, not all; method: immunoSEQ multiplex PCR. The profile shows roughly 200,000 clones, roughly 53% of them singletons. The sequencing here drew on CD8+ T cells sorted from blood, taken at week 24, from a patient treated with tofacitinib. The receptors derive from a human donor with alopecia areata.

V and J are TRBV9 and TRBJ1-5; TRBD1 aligns across 7 bases. CDR3 length equals 15 residues. V trimming: 0 bases; J trimming: 4 bases; junction bases outside the gene matches: 4. Looked up from germline, CDR1 is SGDLS and CDR2 is YYNGEE. This CDR3 is CASSVGAGGNQPQHF. Written as DNA, the CDR3 is TGTGCCAGCAGCGTAGGGGCAGGGGGTAATCAGCCCCAGCATTTT.

This rearrangement joins TRBV21-1 to TRBJ1-6; the D call TRBD1 from the table was never checked on the DNA. TRBV21-1 is a listed pseudogene. This CDR3 region has 16 residues. For the CDR3, the DNA is TGTGCCAGCAGCCCCCGCTCCAGGGGGCAGAATTCACCCCTCCACTTT. It translates to CASSPRSRGQNSPLHF.

The V and J genes are TRBV4-2 and TRBJ2-7; 7 bases fit TRBD1. CDR1 and CDR2 (germline): LGHNA, YNFKEQ. This CDR3 region has 16 residues. V gave up 4 bases and J gave up 0 bases; unmatched junction bases: 9. Here the CDR3 reads CASSLGTDDASYEQYF. CDR3 DNA: TGTGCCAGCAGCCTGGGGACAGATGATGCCTCCTACGAGCAGTACTTC.

The sample holds many counts of this clone. V usage is TRBV4-2 and J usage is TRBJ2-1, with 7 nucleotides matching TRBD2. This CDR3 is 16 amino acids long. Per germline, CDR1 LGHNA and CDR2 YNFKEQ. Germline trimming cut 1 base from V and 5 bases from J; bases unmatched to any gene: 8. The CDR3 spells CASSQVDVSGNNEQFF. In DNA form, the CDR3 reads TGTGCCAGCAGCCAAGTGGACGTGAGCGGGAACAATGAGCAGTTCTTC.

The chain uses TRBV30 and TRBJ2-5, with a tentative D call TRBD2 (5 bases). Germline CDR1 GTSNPN, CDR2 SVGIG (reference sequence). The CDR3 extends over 14 amino acids. V lost 2 bases, J lost 5 bases, and 15 bases lay in between. DNA of the CDR3: TGTGCCTGGAGTCCCGGGGTAATACGGGAGACCCAGTACTTC. Translated: CAWSPGVIRETQYF. The full variable domain, rest sourced from reference TRBV30 and TRBJ2-5, is SQTIHQWPATLVQPVGSPLSLECTVEGTSNPNLYWYRQAAGRGLQLLFYSVGIGQISSEVPQNLSASRPQDRQFILSSKKLLLSDSGFYLCAWSPGVIRETQYFGPGTRLLVL.

The J gene is TRBJ2-6, the V gene TRBV5-4; D is ambiguous. The CDR3 runs to 12 residues. CDR1 and CDR2 (germline): SGHNT, YYREEE (reference sequence). Trimming removed 5 bases at V and 4 bases at J, with 4 bases between. For the CDR3, the DNA is TGTGCCAGCAGTGGGGGGGCCAACGTCCTGACTTTC. Protein sequence: CASSGGANVLTF.

This rearrangement joins TRBV13 to TRBJ2-7; unclear D gene. V was clipped by 5 bases and J by 2 bases, with 10 bases between them. Germline V gene data show CDR1 as PRHDT and CDR2 as FYEKMQ (reference sequence). This CDR3 is built from 13 residues. The CDR3 DNA reads as TGTGCCAGCAGCGTGGGCCAGACCTACGAGCAGTACTTC. Translated: CASSVGQTYEQYF.

The sample holds a few counts of this clone. This rearrangement joins TRBV29-1 to TRBJ2-7; possible D gene TRBD2, 6 bases. V was trimmed by 4 bases and J by 3 bases, leaving 13 bases between them. The V gene's germline CDR1 is SQVTM and CDR2 ANQGSEA. This CDR3 spans 13 amino acids. CDR3 nucleotides: TGCAGCGTTGTCGGCGGGGAGGACTACGAGCAGTACTTC. This sequence encodes CSVVGGEDYEQYF.

The V and J genes are TRBV29-1 and TRBJ1-4; 9 bases fit TRBD1. The CDR3 consists of 13 residues. Germline V gene sequence: CDR1 SQVTM, CDR2 ANQGSEA. After removal of 6 bases from V and 8 bases from J, the junction contained 7 bases not matched to a gene. The CDR3 DNA sequence: TGCAGCGTCGGGACAGGGACCGAGGAAAAACTGTTTTTT. Protein sequence: CSVGTGTEEKLFF.

The V gene is TRBV6-5, the J gene TRBJ2-1; unclear D gene. The germline gives CDR1 MNHEY, CDR2 SVGAGI. CDR3 size: 14 residues. V lost 5 bases and J 5 bases, leaving 13 bases between the germline ends. The CDR3 bases are TGTGCCAGCAGTACCCCCCGCGGTAACAATGAGCAGTTCTTC. It encodes CASSTPRGNNEQFF.

The V call is TRBV29-1, the J call TRBJ1-2; TRBD1 is a possible D gene (5 bases). Trimming took off 6 bases at V and 4 bases at J, with 12 bases between the two ends. Germline V lookup: CDR1 SQVTM, CDR2 ANQGSEA. The CDR3 loop spans 12 amino acids. The CDR3, as DNA: TGCAGCGTCCCAGGAGGGGTCTATGGCTACACCTTC. It encodes CSVPGGVYGYTF.

The chain combines TRBV4-3 with TRBJ1-5; D unresolved. Trimming took off 1 base at V and 7 bases at J, with 8 bases between the two ends. The germline V gene encodes CDR1 LGHNA and CDR2 YSLEER. CDR3 length: 13 residues. The CDR3 is CASSQATRQPQHF. The CDR3 DNA is TGCGCCAGCAGCCAAGCTACACGGCAGCCCCAGCATTTT.

This clone has a handful of counts. The rearrangement links TRBV7-9 to TRBJ2-1; D is perhaps TRBD2 (6 bases). The V gene's germline CDR1 is SEHNR and CDR2 FQNEAQ (reference sequence). The length of the CDR3 is 13 residues. Trimming stripped 1 base from V and 8 bases from J, with 9 bases between. The CDR3 nucleotides read TGTGCCAGCAGCTTAGTTACGGGGGATGAGCAGTTCTTC. Encoded protein: CASSLVTGDEQFF. The variable domain in full, completed from reference TRBV7-9 and TRBJ2-1, reads DTGVSQNPRHKITKRGQNVTFRCDPISEHNRLYWYRQTLGQGPEFLTYFQNEAQLEKSRLLSDRFSAERPKGSFSTLEIQRTEQGDSAMYLCASSLVTGDEQFFGPGTRLTVL.

This clone came up a few times. This chain uses TRBV29-1 with TRBJ1-2, with TRBD1 as a possible D gene (5 bases). CDR3 length: 15 amino acids. CDR1 is SQVTM and CDR2 is ANQGSEA in the germline V gene. The V gene lost 4 bases and the J gene lost 4 bases, with 19 bases spanning the gap. DNA for the CDR3: TGCAGCGTTGTGAACGACAACAGGCCAGCCTATGGCTACACCTTC. This encodes CSVVNDNRPAYGYTF. Full variable domain (remainder filled in from reference TRBV29-1 and TRBJ1-2): SAVISQKPSRDICQRGTSLTIQCQVDSQVTMMFWYRQQPGQSLTLIATANQGSEATYESGFVIDKFPISRPNLTFSTLTVSNMSPEDSSIYLCSVVNDNRPAYGYTFGSGTRLTVV.

This clone was recorded a few times. V and J are TRBV25-1 and TRBJ2-7, with 7 bases fitting TRBD1. The CDR3 covers 14 residues. V was pared by 7 bases and J by 0 bases, with 6 bases of the junction left unmatched. Per germline, CDR1 MGHDK and CDR2 SYGVNS. CDR3 residues: CASMPRTGSYEQYF. The DNA of the CDR3 is TGTGCCAGCATGCCTCGGACAGGCTCCTACGAGCAGTACTTC.

The chain employs TRBV5-6 and TRBJ1-5; the D gene is possibly TRBD1 (5 bases). The CDR3 covers 16 residues. Germline V gene lookup returns CDR1 SGHDT and CDR2 YYEEEE. The germline V and J ends were trimmed by 0 bases and 4 bases, with 14 bases remaining between them. CDR3 DNA sequence: TGTGCCAGCAGCTTGGCCCAGGGCGTTCAAAATCAGCCCCAGCATTTT. It specifies CASSLAQGVQNQPQHF.

Here the CDR3 reads CASSLRDRGVEQYF. The CDR3 DNA sequence: TGTGCCAGCAGCTTACGGGACAGGGGGGTAGAGCAGTACTTC. The rearrangement joins TRBV7-6 to TRBJ2-7; TRBD1 aligns across 11 bases. Germline CDR1 reads SGHVS; CDR2 reads FNYEAQ. There are 14 residues in the CDR3. After removal of 2 bases from V and 7 bases from J, the junction contained 4 bases not matched to a gene.

The CDR3 region has the DNA TGTGCCAGCAGCTTAGCGTCAGGTTCACCCCTCCACTTT. Translated, it gives CASSLASGSPLHF. V is TRBV7-9 and J is TRBJ1-6; D is undetermined. In germline, CDR1 is SEHNR, CDR2 FQNEAQ (reference sequence). The V end lost 0 bases, the J end lost 9 bases, and 6 bases lay between the germline ends. The length of the CDR3 is 13 residues.